The clone carrying this TCR beta chain occurred many times. The target antigen is unknown. This CDR3 region has 15 residues. Germline V gene data show CDR1 as MGHRA and CDR2 as YSYEKL. V was clipped by 0 bases and J by 4 bases; unmatched bases: 6. The sample is drawn from a study of identical twins. Notes on the study in general: Invariant MAIT and iNKT cells may have partly biased zero-insertion analyses. Alpha sequences that were out-of-frame and twin-shared showed an excess of low generation probability. The abundant beta clonotypes from cord blood had fewer insertions, and memory repertoires had none of this.

TCRdb re-called the 5' RACE reads with MiXCR, one entry per CDR3 protein. The sample records under 300,000 distinct CDR3 sequences, about 6.7% being singletons. The same specimen was also included in a second study, on T cells expressing NK-cell markers.

The sequenced sample was CD8+ T cells sorted from blood. The TCR sequence derives from a woman between 18 and 29 years old in good health. This chain uses TRBV4-1 with TRBJ2-7; 7 nucleotides line up with TRBD2. The CDR3 reads CASSQDRGGRYEQYF. DNA for the CDR3: TGCGCCAGCAGCCAAGATAGGGGCGGGAGATACGAGCAGTACTTC.